A selection of T cell receptor beta chains follows, all from one sample in a study of cytomegalovirus exposure and HLA in healthy donors. Data came from immunoSEQ multiplex PCR; TCRdb stores just in-frame clones and leaves some out. Of roughly 180,000 clones listed, roughly 80% are singletons. Sequences were obtained from PBMCs. These receptor sequences come from a man younger than 40 in good health and CMV-seropositive. Each CDR3 is given with its conserved first and last residue. Fields, in order: CDR3 length, V gene, clone size, J gene, CDR3 protein. Part of the rows lack a size; the others show once, few, many or a class for expanded clones.

14,TRBV29-1,once,TRBJ2-7,CSVGTSGRLYEQYF
16,TRBV29-1,NA,TRBJ1-2,CSVLGQGQGGNYGYTF
12,TRBV28,NA,TRBJ2-1,CASSLSRNEQFF
17,TRBV19,NA,TRBJ1-2,CASSPRGQGTSNYGYTF
15,TRBV6-6,NA,TRBJ1-4,CASSYSRNAGEKLFF
14,TRBV10-2,NA,TRBJ2-7,CASTPPLAAYEQYF
16,TRBV7-2,NA,TRBJ2-5,CASSFGGAGNQETQYF
14,TRBV2,few,TRBJ1-2,CASSDLGANYGYTF
18,TRBV2,once,TRBJ2-7,CASNIGIAYLSPPYEQYF
15,TRBV5-1,NA,TRBJ1-2,CASSPSGTPNYGYTF
18,TRBV11-3,NA,TRBJ2-6,CASSFTPHSFSGANVLTF
13,TRBV30,NA,TRBJ1-2,CASGQGYGYGYTF
15,TRBV5-1,NA,TRBJ1-2,CASSLTNGQSTSYTF
16,TRBV4-1,NA,TRBJ2-4,CASSQVPPVAKNIQYF
15,TRBV15,few,TRBJ1-5,CATSRDGTDNQPQHF
15,TRBV19,once,TRBJ1-5,CASGRDRGQNQPQHF
13,TRBV27,NA,TRBJ2-7,CASSFVLGREQYF
11,TRBV5-4,NA,TRBJ1-1,CAYVGVSPAFF
15,TRBV19,NA,TRBJ2-7,CASSTGQGPSYEQYF
17,TRBV7-9,NA,TRBJ1-5,CASSLMVVNGGNQPQHF
15,TRBV5-4,NA,TRBJ1-1,CASRRTGGRSTEAFF
19,TRBV7-2,NA,TRBJ2-1,CASSLATSGRPSSYNEQFF
15,TRBV11-2,NA,TRBJ2-7,CASSLVRGNSYEQYF
13,TRBV2,NA,TRBJ2-5,CASGIGRGGTQYF
13,TRBV14,NA,TRBJ2-1,CASSHKLVDEQFF
15,TRBV30,NA,TRBJ2-7,CAWRPTSGRAYEQYF
18,TRBV19,NA,TRBJ1-2,CASSISFRGGRANYGYTF